The next 15 T cell receptor beta chains were all read from a single sample in a study of low-dose radiotherapy and immunotherapy resistance in tumors (dated by TCRdb to 2022 to 2024). Superscript III and a set of TRAV- and TRBV-specific primers were used to synthesize first-strand cDNA, so that both TCRalpha and TCRbeta chains were covered. TCRs were amplified with Phusion for 20 to 25 PCR cycles, with a constant-region primer paired with the adapter attached to the V primers. TCRdb's own reprocessing of the public reads used fastp at Q25 and MiXCR and kept productive beta chains. Under each unique CDR3 protein, matching rows form one entry showing the most common genes and DNA. The sample includes about 17,000 distinct CDR3 sequences, with less than 85% observed a single time. The top ten clones comprise under 6% of the sample. The receptors derive from a human donor with advanced metastatic prostate, ovarian, gallbladder or colorectal cancer (not recorded which). This table probably holds off-target reads from a library built for another chain.

V usage is TRBV6-6 and J usage is TRBJ2-7, with TRBD2 matching over 10 bases. The CDR3 is 15 residues long. CDR1 and CDR2 (germline): MNHNY, SVGAGI (reference sequence). The V segment lost 5 bases and the J segment 6 bases; nucleotides outside the gene matches: 10. CDR3 region: CASSTWTSGLGEQYF. For the CDR3, the DNA is TGTGCCAGCAGTACCTGGACTAGCGGTCTCGGCGAGCAGTACTTC.

The chain recombines TRBV28 with TRBJ1-5; D perhaps matches TRBD1 (6 bases). V was shortened by 4 bases and J by 3 bases, with 16 bases between the two germline ends. This CDR3 has 16 amino acids. CDR1 MDHEN and CDR2 SYDVKM come from the germline V gene. For the CDR3, the DNA is TGTGCCAGCAGTTCGGCCCCCACAGGGCACAATCAGCCCCAGCATTTT. Translated: CASSSAPTGHNQPQHF. Supplemented by reference TRBV28 and TRBJ1-5, the full variable domain reads DVKVTQSSRYLVKRTGEKVFLECVQDMDHENMFWYRQDPGLGLRLIYFSYDVKMKEKGDIPEGYSVSREKKERFSLILESASTNQTSMYLCASSSAPTGHNQPQHFGDGTRLSIL.

The rearrangement uses TRBV18 and TRBJ2-5; D is unclear. The V gene lost 6 bases and the J gene lost 0 bases, with 5 bases spanning the gap. Germline CDR1 KGHSH, CDR2 LQKENI. The length of the CDR3 is 12 residues. CDR3 amino acids: CASSRYQETQYF. As DNA, the CDR3 is TGTGCCAGCTCCCGGTACCAAGAGACCCAGTACTTC.

This clonotype is medium-sized by share. The V gene is TRBV5-5, the J gene TRBJ2-1; TRBD1 matches 9 bases. Germline V CDR1 and CDR2: SGHKS, YYEKEE (reference sequence). CDR3 length: 15 amino acids. The V segment lost 3 bases and the J segment 8 bases; nucleotides outside the gene matches: 9. CDR3 DNA: TGTGCCAGCAGCTGGCCGGGACAGGGTACCGATGAGCAGTTCTTC. Translation gives CASSWPGQGTDEQFF.

This clonotype was detected a few times. The CDR3 protein is CASKKRPGQINTGELFF. DNA for the CDR3: TGTGCCAGCAAAAAGCGGCCGGGACAGATCAATACCGGGGAGCTGTTTTTT. The rearrangement uses TRBV27 and TRBJ2-2; 7 positions agree with TRBD1. In germline, CDR1 is MNHEY, CDR2 SMNVEV (reference sequence). The CDR3 covers 17 residues. V lost 7 bases, J lost 5 bases, and 16 bases stayed unmatched.

This clonotype turned up a few times. This chain connects TRBV19 to TRBJ1-1; TRBD1 matches at 11 bases. V was pared by 5 bases and J by 1 base, with 9 bases of the junction left unmatched. Germline CDR1 and CDR2: LNHDA and SQIVND (reference sequence). This CDR3 spans 17 amino acids. The chain's CDR3 is CASSGTGQGGRNTEAFF. The CDR3 DNA sequence: TGTGCCAGTAGTGGTACGGGACAGGGGGGAAGGAACACTGAAGCTTTCTTT.

The rearrangement joins TRBV28 to TRBJ1-6, with 9 nucleotides matching TRBD1. This CDR3 contains 15 residues. V trimming: 6 bases; J trimming: 10 bases; junction bases outside the gene matches: 10. Germline values: CDR1 MDHEN, CDR2 SYDVKM. CDR3 sequence (DNA): TGTGCCAGCAGAGTAGGGGCAACAGGGGGCTCACCCCTCCACTTT. It yields the protein CASRVGATGGSPLHF.

The gene calls are TRBV12-3 or TRBV12-4 and TRBJ2-1; weak D call: TRBD1 (5 bases). The ends were cut back, 6 bases at V and 8 bases at J, with 8 bases in the middle. CDR3 length: 11 residues. In DNA, the CDR3 is TGTGCCAGCAGGACAGTGGATGAGCAGTTCTTC. Amino acids: CASRTVDEQFF.

This clonotype has a single count. The J gene is TRBJ2-7, the V gene TRBV29-1, with TRBD2 identical over 7 bases. Trimming at V came to 4 bases and at J to 7 bases, leaving 10 bases not matched to a gene. The CDR3 runs to 13 residues. Germline V gives CDR1 SQVTM, CDR2 ANQGSEA. The chain's CDR3 is CSVAVLGEGEQYF. CDR3 DNA sequence: TGCAGCGTTGCAGTTTTGGGGGAGGGAGAGCAGTACTTC.

The chain joins TRBV6-5 to TRBJ2-1, with 10 bases lining up with TRBD2. CDR1 is MNHEY and CDR2 is SVGAGI in the germline V gene. The CDR3 extends over 13 amino acids. The V gene end was trimmed by 6 bases and the J gene end by 5 bases; junction bases not matched to a gene: 1. CDR3 sequence (DNA): TGTGCCAGCAGGGGACTAGCGAACAATGAGCAGTTCTTC. Its translation is CASRGLANNEQFF.

This chain links TRBV28 with TRBJ1-3, with D possibly matching TRBD1 (6 bases). Germline V gives CDR1 MDHEN, CDR2 SYDVKM. Trimming removed 7 bases from V and 1 base from J, with 11 bases in between. The CDR3 has 14 amino acids. Written as DNA, the CDR3 is TGTGCCAGCACCGAAGGGGGTTCTGGAAACACCATATATTTT. As protein: CASTEGGSGNTIYF.

This clonotype has just a few counts. This CDR3 is CASSEQGPEQFF. CDR3 DNA: TGTGCCAGCAGCGAGCAGGGGCCAGAGCAGTTCTTC. The chain carries TRBV2 and TRBJ2-1; maybe TRBD1 (6 bases). Trimming took off 6 bases at V and 10 bases at J, with 13 bases between the two ends. Germline values: CDR1 SNHLY, CDR2 FYNNEI. This CDR3 is 12 amino acids long.

The gene calls are TRBV20-1 and TRBJ1-5; no definite D call. The CDR3 sequence is 13 residues long. Germline V gene lookup returns CDR1 DFQATT and CDR2 SNEGSKA (reference sequence). The V end lost 8 bases, the J end lost 2 bases, and 13 bases lay between the germline ends. The CDR3 reads CSTRTRGNQPQHF. CDR3 nucleotides: TGCAGTACGAGGACCCGGGGCAATCAGCCCCAGCATTTT.

This sequence joins TRBV11-2 and TRBJ2-5; 8 bases are shared with TRBD1. The CDR3 covers 15 residues. Germline CDR1 reads SGHAT; CDR2 reads FQNNGV. The V segment lost 2 bases and the J segment 5 bases; nucleotides outside the gene matches: 7. The CDR3, as DNA: TGTGCCAGCAGCTTACTGGGCACAGGGGGGGAGACCCAGTACTTC. It encodes CASSLLGTGGETQYF. The full variable domain, its missing parts supplied by reference TRBV11-2 and TRBJ2-5, is EAGVAQSPRYKIIEKRQSVAFWCNPISGHATLYWYQQILGQGPKLLIQFQNNGVVDDSQLPKDRFSAERLKGVDSTLKIQPAKLEDSAVYLCASSLLGTGGETQYFGPGTRLLVL.

This clonotype was seen once. The chain employs TRBV7-6 and TRBJ2-3; 9 nucleotides agree with TRBD2. V shed 4 bases, J shed 7 bases, and the junction held 9 bases outside the gene matches. This CDR3 is 15 amino acids long. From germline, CDR1 is SGHVS and CDR2 FNYEAQ. CDR3 bases: TGTGCCAGCAGCTCAGAGGTAGCGGGAGCGTATACGCAGTATTTT. Its translation is CASSSEVAGAYTQYF.